The 17 T cell receptor beta chains given below trace back to one sample, sequenced in a study of blood T cell repertoires in COVID-19. Sequenced by immunoSEQ multiplex PCR; TCRdb stores in-frame clones only, minus some. The sample records about 140,000 clones, 75% to 85% being singletons. The specimen was peripheral blood. The receptors were sampled from a woman older than 75 with active or convalescent COVID-19.

This clone has just one count. The gene calls are TRBV3-1 (or the pseudogene TRBV3-2) and TRBJ1-2; 7 bases agree with TRBD1. CDR1 and CDR2 from the germline V gene are LGHDT and YNNKEL (reference sequence). V trimming: 5 bases; J trimming: 0 bases; junction bases outside the gene matches: 12. CDR3 length: 17 residues. CDR3 in amino acids: CASSGYRARGTNYGYTF. The CDR3 region has the DNA TGTGCCAGCAGCGGATACCGGGCCAGGGGGACTAACTATGGCTACACCTTC.

This chain links TRBV30 with TRBJ1-5, with D uncertain. The V gene lost 4 bases and the J gene lost 2 bases, with 12 bases spanning the gap. The CDR3 runs 14 residues. Germline values: CDR1 GTSNPN, CDR2 SVGIG (reference sequence). The CDR3 is CAWKGDSGNQPQHF. The CDR3 DNA reads as TGTGCCTGGAAGGGAGATTCTGGCAATCAGCCCCAGCATTTT.

The V and J genes are TRBV4-2 and TRBJ2-3; possible D gene TRBD1, 5 bases. This CDR3 has 17 amino acids. V lost 5 bases and J 1 base, leaving 19 bases between the germline ends. Germline CDR1 and CDR2: LGHNA and YNFKEQ. This chain's CDR3 is CASSSKVGDLGTDTQYF. CDR3 in DNA: TGTGCCAGCAGCTCAAAAGTAGGGGATTTGGGCACAGATACGCAGTATTTT.

This clone was seen once. The V and J genes are TRBV7-3 and TRBJ1-4; D unclear. V was shortened by 0 bases and J by 5 bases, with 4 bases between the two germline ends. This CDR3 spans 13 amino acids. Germline V CDR1 and CDR2: SGHTA, FQGTGA. The CDR3 sequence is CASSLTRNEKLFF. For the CDR3, the DNA is TGTGCCAGCAGCTTAACGCGGAATGAAAAACTGTTTTTT. Supplemented by reference TRBV7-3 and TRBJ1-4, the full variable domain reads GAGVSQTPSNKVTEKGKYVELRCDPISGHTALYWYRQSLGQGPEFLIYFQGTGAADDSGLPNDRFFAVRPEGSVSTLKIQRTERGDSAVYLCASSLTRNEKLFFGSGTQLSVL.

The chain is built from TRBV7-8 and TRBJ1-5; TRBD1 matches 9 bases. Trimming took 1 base from V and 2 from J; bases not matched to a gene: 3. The CDR3 runs 16 residues. The V gene's germline CDR1 is SGHVS and CDR2 FQNEAQ. CDR3: CASSLGRDRGNQPQHF. The CDR3 nucleotides are TGTGCCAGCAGCTTAGGACGGGACAGGGGCAATCAGCCCCAGCATTTT.

The chain uses TRBV7-2 and TRBJ2-3; D is undetermined. Germline V gene data show CDR1 as SGHTA and CDR2 as FQGNSA. With 4 bases removed from V and 2 bases from J, the gap between germline ends came to 7 bases. This CDR3 contains 13 residues. The CDR3 DNA follows: TGTGCCAGCAGCTCCCCTACCACAGATACGCAGTATTTT. Translated, it gives CASSSPTTDTQYF.

The chain joins TRBV6-5 to TRBJ1-1, with D hard to call. V lost 7 bases, J lost 0 bases, and 12 bases lay in between. Germline V gene lookup returns CDR1 MNHEY and CDR2 SVGAGI. CDR3 size: 14 residues. The CDR3 is CASKAIFLNTEAFF. The DNA of the CDR3 is TGTGCCAGCAAAGCGATTTTTCTGAACACTGAAGCTTTCTTT.

The chain has TRBV29-1 and TRBJ1-2; D is possibly TRBD1 (5 bases). CDR1 and CDR2 from the germline V gene are SQVTM and ANQGSEA. V lost 6 bases to trimming and J lost 0 bases, with 20 bases between them. This CDR3 is 16 amino acids long. As DNA, the CDR3 is TGCAGCGTCACTCGCGGGGCCACTAGCACTAACTATGGCTACACCTTC. This sequence encodes CSVTRGATSTNYGYTF.

The J gene is TRBJ2-7, the V gene TRBV7-2; D may be TRBD2 (6 bases). The CDR3 loop spans 15 amino acids. Between the trimmed V and J ends, which lost 6 bases and 0 bases, there was a span of 15 bases. CDR1 and CDR2 from the germline V gene are SGHTA and FQGNSA. CDR3 in amino acids: CASRPPGLSSYEQYF. CDR3 sequence (DNA): TGTGCCAGCAGACCTCCGGGACTGTCCTCCTACGAGCAGTACTTC.

This clone has a handful of counts. The V call is TRBV6-6, the J call TRBJ2-3; TRBD1 agrees at 9 bases. The CDR3 has 14 residues. V dropped 6 bases and J dropped 3; count of bases not matched to a gene: 4. Germline lookup yields CDR1 MNHNY and CDR2 SVGAGI (reference sequence). The CDR3 region has the DNA TGTGCCAGCAGAAGGACAGGGGAAACAGATACGCAGTATTTT. Protein: CASRRTGETDTQYF.

V is TRBV7-2 and J is TRBJ1-1; D not certain. Germline lookup yields CDR1 SGHTA and CDR2 FQGNSA. Trimming removed 7 bases from V and 3 bases from J, with 15 bases in between. The CDR3 has 14 residues. The CDR3: CASKPRGSYTEAFF. DNA of the CDR3: TGTGCCAGCAAACCCCGGGGTTCGTACACTGAAGCTTTCTTT.

This clone was seen only once. The chain carries TRBV7-3 and TRBJ1-2; 9 nucleotides line up with TRBD1. The CDR3 covers 15 residues. The V gene's germline CDR1 is SGHTA and CDR2 FQGTGA. Germline trimming cut 3 bases from V and 4 bases from J; bases unmatched to any gene: 6. The CDR3 DNA follows: TGTGCCAGCAGCTTGGGACAGGGACCACTCTATGGCTACACCTTC. It is translated as CASSLGQGPLYGYTF. Looking up the rest from reference TRBV7-3 and TRBJ1-2 gives the full variable domain: GAGVSQTPSNKVTEKGKYVELRCDPISGHTALYWYRQSLGQGPEFLIYFQGTGAADDSGLPNDRFFAVRPEGSVSTLKIQRTERGDSAVYLCASSLGQGPLYGYTFGSGTRLTVV.

The V gene is TRBV11-2, the J gene TRBJ1-1; D remains ambiguous. The V and J ends lost 2 bases and 6 bases respectively, with 10 bases between them. CDR1 is SGHAT and CDR2 is FQNNGV in the germline V gene. The CDR3 is 13 residues long. Here the CDR3 reads CASSLLAPAEAFF. CDR3 bases: TGTGCCAGCAGCTTATTGGCTCCAGCTGAAGCTTTCTTT.

The gene calls are TRBV7-9 and TRBJ2-5, with a tentative D call TRBD2 (5 bases). CDR1 and CDR2 from the germline V gene are SEHNR and FQNEAQ (reference sequence). Trimming removed 1 base from V and 7 bases from J, with 13 bases in between. The CDR3 is 14 amino acids. The CDR3 DNA sequence: TGTGCCAGCAGCTTAGACCCCGGTGCGGGGACCCAGTACTTC. Its protein is CASSLDPGAGTQYF.

Ten or more counts support this clone. The chain recombines TRBV28 with TRBJ1-2, with TRBD1 as a possible D gene (6 bases). Germline CDR1 MDHEN, CDR2 SYDVKM. Trimming took 10 bases from V and 3 from J, leaving 21 bases between them. There are 15 residues in the CDR3. CDR3 nucleotide sequence: TGTGCCACCCGAGAACCTCAGGGGCTCCACTATGGCTACACCTTC. It translates to CATREPQGLHYGYTF.

The CDR3 sequence: CASSWVGGRETQYF. For the CDR3, the DNA is TGCGCCAGCAGTTGGGTGGGGGGTCGAGAGACCCAGTACTTC. The V gene is TRBV10-1, the J gene TRBJ2-5, with D perhaps TRBD2 (6 bases). CDR1 is WNHNN and CDR2 is SYGVQD in the germline V gene (reference sequence). Trimming took 5 bases from V and 4 from J, leaving 14 bases between them. CDR3 size: 14 residues.

J is TRBJ2-1 and V is TRBV12-5; D ambiguous. The CDR3 loop spans 13 amino acids. The germline CDR1 and CDR2 sequences are LGHNT and FRNRAP. V was clipped by 8 bases and J by 1 base, with 9 bases between them. CDR3 DNA: TGTGCTAGTACTGGTCCGTCCTACAATGAGCAGTTCTTC. It yields the protein CASTGPSYNEQFF.